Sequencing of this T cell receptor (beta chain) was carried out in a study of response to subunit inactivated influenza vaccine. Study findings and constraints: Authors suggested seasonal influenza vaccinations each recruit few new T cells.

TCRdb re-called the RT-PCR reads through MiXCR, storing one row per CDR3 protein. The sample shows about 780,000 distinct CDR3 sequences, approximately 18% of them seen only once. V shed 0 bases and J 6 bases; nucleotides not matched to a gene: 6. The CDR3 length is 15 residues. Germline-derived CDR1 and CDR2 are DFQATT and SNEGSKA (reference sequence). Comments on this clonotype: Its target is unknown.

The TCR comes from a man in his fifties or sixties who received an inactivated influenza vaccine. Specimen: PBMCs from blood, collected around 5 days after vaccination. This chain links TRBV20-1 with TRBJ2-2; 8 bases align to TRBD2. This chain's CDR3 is CSARDFQRGSGELFF. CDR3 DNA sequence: TGCAGTGCTAGAGATTTCCAGCGGGGGTCCGGGGAGCTGTTTTTT.